A single sample gave rise to the 25 T cell receptor beta chains below, sequenced in a study of blood T cell repertoires in COVID-19. TCRdb keeps only in-frame clones here, not all; method: immunoSEQ multiplex PCR. The sample contains roughly 300,000 clones, 86% of which appear only once. The sample taken for sequencing was PBMCs or T cells enriched from blood (not recorded which). These receptor sequences come from a woman aged 40 to 50 with acute COVID-19.

This clone was picked up a small number of times. The rearrangement joins TRBV4-3 to TRBJ1-2; no firm D call. The ends were cut back, 0 bases at V and 4 bases at J, with 15 bases in the middle. Germline CDR1 reads LGHNA; CDR2 reads YSLEER. The CDR3 is made up of 16 amino acids. CDR3 amino acids: CASSQDLGRTVYGYTF. CDR3 in DNA: TGCGCCAGCAGCCAAGATTTGGGCAGAACTGTCTATGGCTACACCTTC.

The CDR3 sequence is CASSLGANQPQHF. Here the CDR3 DNA reads TGTGCCAGCAGCTTAGGGGCGAATCAGCCCCAGCATTTT. The chain recombines TRBV11-1 with TRBJ1-5; D gene ambiguous. The CDR3 is made up of 13 amino acids. Trimming cost V 1 base and J 4 bases, with 5 bases left between them. Germline loops: CDR1 SGHAT, CDR2 FQDESV (reference sequence). The full variable domain, rest sourced from reference TRBV11-1 and TRBJ1-5, is EAEVAQSPRYKITEKSQAVAFWCDPISGHATLYWYRQILGQGPELLVQFQDESVVDDSQLPKDRFSAERLKGVDSTLKIQPAELGDSAMYLCASSLGANQPQHFGDGTRLSIL.

Worth noting for this clone: Germline and junction disagree at one end, which may indicate a read error. The chain combines TRBV6-2 or TRBV6-3 with TRBJ2-7; TRBD1 is a possible D gene (6 bases). Germline loops: CDR1 MNHEY, CDR2 SVGEGT. There are 13 residues in the CDR3. The DNA for the CDR3 is TGTGCCAGCAGTTACTCCACACCGGGACAATCCTCTTGG. Translating gives CASSYSTPGQSSW.

The count of this clone is one. The rearrangement links TRBV19 to TRBJ2-4, with D tentatively TRBD1 (6 bases). Germline V lookup: CDR1 LNHDA, CDR2 SQIVND (reference sequence). This CDR3 is built from 16 residues. The V gene lost 5 bases and the J gene lost 2 bases, with 16 bases spanning the gap. This CDR3 is CASSHRDTKTKNIQYF. The CDR3 DNA follows: TGTGCCAGTAGTCACCGGGACACCAAAACCAAAAACATTCAGTACTTC.

The rearrangement links TRBV28 to TRBJ1-2; D gene unclear. Trimming removed 2 bases from V and 3 bases from J, with 7 bases in between. The CDR3 runs to 13 residues. Per germline, CDR1 MDHEN and CDR2 SYDVKM. Here the CDR3 DNA reads TGTGCCAGCAGTTTAGAGAGCGACTATGGCTACACCTTC. Its translation: CASSLESDYGYTF.

This rearrangement joins TRBV10-3 to TRBJ2-5; possibly TRBD1 for D (5 bases). Trimming took off 2 bases at V and 3 bases at J, with 13 bases between the two ends. Germline V gene lookup returns CDR1 ENHRY and CDR2 SYGVKD. This CDR3 contains 15 residues. CDR3 DNA: TGTGCCATCAGTGAGGCAGAGGCAGGGAAAGAGACCCAGTACTTC. Residues: CAISEAEAGKETQYF.

The V call is TRBV19, the J call TRBJ2-3, with 8 bases aligning to TRBD2. CDR1 is LNHDA, CDR2 SQIVND, per germline (reference sequence). The CDR3 is made up of 16 amino acids. V shed 6 bases, J shed 2 bases, and the junction held 10 bases outside the gene matches. DNA for the CDR3: TGTGCCAGTAGCCACCGGGGGGGAGGGGCCACAGATACGCAGTATTTT. Encoded protein: CASSHRGGGATDTQYF.

The V and J genes are TRBV5-1 and TRBJ1-3; 9 bases are a match to TRBD1. The junction had 9 bases not matched to a gene; V was cut back by 2 bases and J by 3 bases. The CDR3 extends over 17 amino acids. The germline CDR1 and CDR2 sequences are SGHRS and YFSETQ. The CDR3 coding sequence is TGCGCCAGCAGCTTAGATAACCCGGGACAGGGTGGAAACACCATATATTTT. It codes for CASSLDNPGQGGNTIYF.

In its sample, this clone was seen once. The chain combines TRBV5-5 with TRBJ2-7, with 8 bases lining up with TRBD1. The CDR3 has 15 amino acids. Germline assignment: CDR1 SGHKS and CDR2 YYEKEE (reference sequence). V shed 3 bases and J 2 bases; nucleotides not matched to a gene: 7. CDR3 loop: CASSWGQAMTYEQYF. The DNA of the CDR3 is TGTGCCAGCAGCTGGGGACAGGCGATGACCTACGAGCAGTACTTC.

The rearrangement joins TRBV13 to TRBJ2-3, with 8 bases lining up with TRBD2. Germline V gives CDR1 PRHDT, CDR2 FYEKMQ (reference sequence). CDR3 length: 16 residues. J gave up 8 bases and V 5 bases, and 15 bases lay outside the gene matches. The CDR3 is CASSGSGEHSRGTQYF. CDR3 DNA sequence: TGTGCCAGCAGCGGTAGCGGGGAACACTCCCGGGGTACGCAGTATTTT. Filled out from reference TRBV13 and TRBJ2-3, the complete variable domain reads AAGVIQSPRHLIKEKRETATLKCYPIPRHDTVYWYQQGPGQDPQFLISFYEKMQSDKGSIPDRFSAQQFSDYHSELNMSSLELGDSALYFCASSGSGEHSRGTQYFGPGTRLTVL.

The chain recombines TRBV15 with TRBJ1-5; D remains unclear. The length of the CDR3 is 15 residues. Trimming cost V 0 bases and J 7 bases, with 13 bases left between them. From germline, CDR1 is LNHNV and CDR2 YYDKDF (reference sequence). The CDR3 bases are TGTGCCACCAGCAGAGATCTGGGGTCGGGACAGCCCCAGCATTTT. It is translated as CATSRDLGSGQPQHF.

V and J are TRBV11-2 and TRBJ2-7; TRBD1 agrees at 9 bases. CDR3 length: 15 amino acids. V dropped 6 bases and J dropped 5; count of bases not matched to a gene: 11. CDR1 and CDR2 (germline): SGHAT, FQNNGV. For the CDR3, the DNA is TGTGCCAGCAGAAAACCGGGACAGGGCTGGGACGAGCAGTACTTC. Translation gives CASRKPGQGWDEQYF.

The V call is TRBV6-1, the J call TRBJ1-6, with unresolved D. This CDR3 comprises 12 residues. With 3 bases removed from V and 12 bases from J, the gap between germline ends came to 9 bases. Germline CDR1 and CDR2: MNHNS and SASEGT. The CDR3 is CASSDTLRPLHF. CDR3 DNA sequence: TGTGCCAGCAGTGACACGTTGAGACCCCTCCACTTT.

The J gene is TRBJ2-4, the V gene TRBV7-2, with D tentatively TRBD1 (6 bases). In germline, CDR1 is SGHTA, CDR2 FQGNSA. This CDR3 is built from 16 residues. V lost 3 bases to trimming and J lost 0 bases, with 12 bases between them. CDR3 DNA: TGTGCCAGCAGCTTGCGGACAGATGTAGCCAAAAACATTCAGTACTTC. Protein: CASSLRTDVAKNIQYF.

This sequence joins TRBV5-1 and TRBJ1-6; 7 bases are a match to TRBD1. Per the germline V gene, CDR1 is SGHRS and CDR2 is YFSETQ. The J segment lost 10 bases and the V segment lost 4 bases, leaving 5 bases of the junction unmatched. The CDR3 loop spans 13 amino acids. Here the CDR3 reads CASSRDRKSPLHF. The CDR3 DNA sequence: TGCGCCAGCAGCCGGGACAGAAAGTCACCCCTCCACTTT.

This clone was found a few times. The chain recombines TRBV5-4 with TRBJ1-1, with 11 bases lining up with TRBD1. The V segment lost 2 bases and the J segment 3 bases; nucleotides outside the gene matches: 9. The CDR3 has 17 amino acids. Germline CDR1 and CDR2: SGHNT and YYREEE (reference sequence). The CDR3 protein is CASSLPDRGPLDTEAFF. The CDR3 DNA follows: TGTGCCAGCAGCTTACCGGACAGGGGGCCTTTGGACACTGAAGCTTTCTTT.

The V call is TRBV29-1, the J call TRBJ2-1, with 10 positions matching TRBD1. The junction had 7 bases not matched to a gene; V was cut back by 3 bases and J by 2 bases. The CDR3 runs to 16 residues. The germline V gene has CDR1 SQVTM and CDR2 ANQGSEA. DNA of the CDR3: TGCAGCGTTGACAGATGGGACAGGGGCGCCTACAATGAGCAGTTCTTC. Translated, it gives CSVDRWDRGAYNEQFF.

The gene calls are TRBV11-3 and TRBJ2-7, with D tentatively TRBD1 (5 bases). V lost 1 base to trimming and J lost 2 bases, with 12 bases between them. The CDR3 extends over 15 amino acids. CDR1 is SGHNT and CDR2 is YENEEA in the germline V gene. Here the CDR3 reads CASSLGYQGTYEQYF. The CDR3 DNA is TGTGCCAGCAGCTTAGGTTACCAGGGTACCTACGAGCAGTACTTC.

This clone was detected only once. V is TRBV28 and J is TRBJ1-6; D is undetermined. From germline, CDR1 is MDHEN and CDR2 SYDVKM. CDR3 length: 15 amino acids. V lost 6 bases to trimming and J lost 1 base, with 10 bases between them. The CDR3 nucleotides are TGTGCCAGCAGGGAGGATGGGTCCTATAATTCACCCCTCCACTTT. Residues: CASREDGSYNSPLHF.

This clone was seen a few times. The rearrangement joins TRBV29-1 to TRBJ2-7, with D possibly matching TRBD2 (7 bases). V was pared by 3 bases and J by 9 bases, with 15 bases between. The CDR3 totals 12 residues. CDR1 and CDR2 from the germline V gene are SQVTM and ANQGSEA. The chain's CDR3 is CSVEEGGNAQYF. CDR3 coding DNA: TGCAGCGTTGAGGAGGGGGGGAATGCGCAGTACTTC.

The J gene is TRBJ2-7, the V gene TRBV11-1; 7 bases fit TRBD1. Germline V gene data show CDR1 as SGHAT and CDR2 as FQDESV (reference sequence). V shed 5 bases and J 2 bases; nucleotides not matched to a gene: 9. CDR3 length: 15 amino acids. CDR3 residues: CASSLSQGDPYEQYF. The CDR3 DNA is TGTGCCAGCAGCCTATCGCAGGGGGATCCCTACGAGCAGTACTTC. The entire variable domain, with the rest obtained from reference TRBV11-1 and TRBJ2-7, is as follows: EAEVAQSPRYKITEKSQAVAFWCDPISGHATLYWYRQILGQGPELLVQFQDESVVDDSQLPKDRFSAERLKGVDSTLKIQPAELGDSAMYLCASSLSQGDPYEQYFGPGTRLTVT.

This clone appeared a single time. J is TRBJ1-1 and V is TRBV2, with 8 bases identical to TRBD1. J was trimmed by 5 bases and V by 7 bases; bases with no gene match: 9. The CDR3 totals 14 residues. Germline loops: CDR1 SNHLY, CDR2 FYNNEI. Here the CDR3 DNA reads TGTGCCAGCACCGCCGGACAGGGAGGGACTGAAGCTTTCTTT. Translation gives CASTAGQGGTEAFF.

The chain couples TRBV5-1 to TRBJ1-4, with D perhaps matching TRBD1 (6 bases). Germline CDR1 is SGHRS and CDR2 is YFSETQ. V was cut by 4 bases and J by 7 bases, with 14 bases left in between. This CDR3 has 14 amino acids. The CDR3 loop reads CASSPRGGSEKLFF. The CDR3, as DNA: TGCGCCAGCAGCCCCAGGGGTGGTTCTGAAAAACTGTTTTTT. Looking up the rest from reference TRBV5-1 and TRBJ1-4 gives the full variable domain: KAGVTQTPRYLIKTRGQQVTLSCSPISGHRSVSWYQQTPGQGLQFLFEYFSETQRNKGNFPGRFSGRQFSNSRSEMNVSTLELGDSALYLCASSPRGGSEKLFFGSGTQLSVL.

The chain carries TRBV6-2 or TRBV6-3 and TRBJ1-2; TRBD1 agrees at 7 bases. The germline V gene encodes CDR1 MNHEY and CDR2 SVGEGT. Losses at the gene ends were 2 bases for V and 4 bases for J; bases not matched to a gene: 4. The CDR3 totals 14 residues. The CDR3 spells CASSYPGTVYGYTF. The DNA of the CDR3 is TGTGCCAGCAGTTACCCCGGGACAGTCTATGGCTACACCTTC.

The chain joins TRBV5-1 to TRBJ1-3; no firm D call. The CDR3 loop spans 14 amino acids. Between the trimmed V and J ends, which lost 6 bases and 0 bases, there was a span of 10 bases. CDR1 SGHRS and CDR2 YFSETQ come from the germline V gene. The chain's CDR3 is CASTPDISGNTIYF. The CDR3 DNA sequence: TGCGCCAGCACCCCTGACATCTCTGGAAACACCATATATTTT. Complete variable domain (other parts from reference TRBV5-1 and TRBJ1-3): KAGVTQTPRYLIKTRGQQVTLSCSPISGHRSVSWYQQTPGQGLQFLFEYFSETQRNKGNFPGRFSGRQFSNSRSEMNVSTLELGDSALYLCASTPDISGNTIYFGEGSWLTVV.